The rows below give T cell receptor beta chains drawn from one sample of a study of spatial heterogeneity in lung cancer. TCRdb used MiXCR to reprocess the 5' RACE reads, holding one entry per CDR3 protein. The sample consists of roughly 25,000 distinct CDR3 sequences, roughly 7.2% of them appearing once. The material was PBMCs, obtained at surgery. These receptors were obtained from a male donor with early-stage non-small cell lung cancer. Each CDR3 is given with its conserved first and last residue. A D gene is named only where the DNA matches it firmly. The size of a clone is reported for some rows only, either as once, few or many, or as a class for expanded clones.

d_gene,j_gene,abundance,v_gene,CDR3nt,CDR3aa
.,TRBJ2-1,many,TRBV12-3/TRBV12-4,TGTGCCAGCAGTTTCATTTCAGGGCTTGGAAATGAGCAGTTCTTC,CASSFISGLGNEQFF
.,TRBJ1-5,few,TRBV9,TGTGCCAGCAGCAATTGGGACACACTGGATCAGCCCCAGCATTTT,CASSNWDTLDQPQHF
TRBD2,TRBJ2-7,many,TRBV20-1,TGCAGTGCTAGAGATCTCGCGGGAGCCTTCCCCTACGAGCAGTACTTC,CSARDLAGAFPYEQYF
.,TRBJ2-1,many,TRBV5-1,TGCGCCAGCAGCTTGGCCGGGATAGATGAGCAGTTCTTC,CASSLAGIDEQFF
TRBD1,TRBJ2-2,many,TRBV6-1,TGTGCCAGCAGGGAACAGGGGGCGCGTACCGGGGAGCTGTTTTTT,CASREQGARTGELFF
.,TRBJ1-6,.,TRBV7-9,TGTGCCAGCAGCCCCCGGATGGAGTCACCCCTCCACTTT,CASSPRMESPLHF
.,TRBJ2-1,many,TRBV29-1,TGCAGCGTTGAGGTCGGCTTCTCCTACAATGAGCAGTTCTTC,CSVEVGFSYNEQFF
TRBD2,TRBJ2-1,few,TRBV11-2,TGTGCCAGCAGCTTAGTCGGCGGGAGGGACAATGAGCAGTTCTTC,CASSLVGGRDNEQFF
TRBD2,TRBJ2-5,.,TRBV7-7,TGTGCTAGCAGCTGGACTAGCGGGGAGGAGACCCAGTACTTC,CASSWTSGEETQYF
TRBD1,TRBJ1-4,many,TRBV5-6,TGTGCCAGCAGCTTCGGGACAGGGCTAGGAACTAATGAAAAACTGTTTTTT,CASSFGTGLGTNEKLFF
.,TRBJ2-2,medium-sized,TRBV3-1,TGTGCCAGCAGCCCTCCGGGGGTAAACACCGGGGAGCTGTTTTTT,CASSPPGVNTGELFF
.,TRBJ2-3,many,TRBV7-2,TGTGCCAGCAGCCGAGGAGGGTACGGAAGCACAGATACGCAGTATTTT,CASSRGGYGSTDTQYF
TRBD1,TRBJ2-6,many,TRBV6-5,TGTGCCAGCAAAAAAGCCGGGACAGGGATTTCTGGGGCCAACGTCCTGACTTTC,CASKKAGTGISGANVLTF
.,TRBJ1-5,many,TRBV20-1,TGCAGTGGGGTACAGGGCAATCAGCCCCAGCATTTT,CSGVQGNQPQHF
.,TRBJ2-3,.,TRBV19,TGTGCCAGTAGTACGGGACTCCTGGTTGGTGATACGCAGTATTTT,CASSTGLLVGDTQYF
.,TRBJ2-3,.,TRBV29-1,TGCAGCGTTGTCCCGGATACAGATACGCAGTATTTT,CSVVPDTDTQYF
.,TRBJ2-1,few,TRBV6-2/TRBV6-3,TGTGCCAGCAGTTACTCTCCCCTCAACAATGAGCAGTTCTTC,CASSYSPLNNEQFF
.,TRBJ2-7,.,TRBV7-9,TGTGCCAGCAGCCCCGGGATTTCCTACGAGCAGTACTTC,CASSPGISYEQYF
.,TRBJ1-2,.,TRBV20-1,TGCAGTGCACCTACCCAGGGAAACTATGGCTACACCTTC,CSAPTQGNYGYTF
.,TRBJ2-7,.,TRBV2,TGTGCCAGCAGTGAAGACCGACTGGGGGGTTACGAGCAGTACTTC,CASSEDRLGGYEQYF
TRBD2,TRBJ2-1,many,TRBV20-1,TGCAGTGCTCGGGGACTAGCGTACGGCCATGAGCAGTTCTTC,CSARGLAYGHEQFF
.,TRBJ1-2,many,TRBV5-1,TGCGCCAGCAGCTTGTTCTCAGGGTTCGGCTACACCTTC,CASSLFSGFGYTF
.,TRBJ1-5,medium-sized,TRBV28,TGTGCCAGCAGTCACATAACAGGGAACCAGCCCCAGCATTTT,CASSHITGNQPQHF
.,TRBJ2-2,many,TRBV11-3,TGTGCCAGCAGCCTCGGATTGGACTCCCAGAACACCGGGGAGCTGTTTTTT,CASSLGLDSQNTGELFF
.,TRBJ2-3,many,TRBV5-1,TGCGCCAGCAAGAGGAGCACAGATACGCAGTATTTT,CASKRSTDTQYF
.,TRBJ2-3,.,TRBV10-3,TGTGCCATCGACGATAGACGTAGCACAGATACGCAGTATTTT,CAIDDRRSTDTQYF
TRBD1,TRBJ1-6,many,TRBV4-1,TGCGCCAGCAGCCACGGACAGGGGGCGGGTAATTCACCCCTCCACTTT,CASSHGQGAGNSPLHF
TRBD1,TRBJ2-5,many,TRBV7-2,TGTGCCAGCAGGCGGGACAGGGGAGGTGTAGAGACCCAGTACTTC,CASRRDRGGVETQYF
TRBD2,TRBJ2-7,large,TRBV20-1,TGCAGTGCTGAAGGGACTAGCGGACCTTCCTACGAGCAGTACTTC,CSAEGTSGPSYEQYF
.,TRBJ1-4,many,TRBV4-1,TGCGCCAGCTCCCCCAGGGATGAAAAACTGTTTTTT,CASSPRDEKLFF
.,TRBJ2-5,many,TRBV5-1,TGCGCCAGCAGCGAGACTGTAAGCCAAGAGACCCAGTACTTC,CASSETVSQETQYF
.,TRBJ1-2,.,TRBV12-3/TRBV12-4,TGTGCCAGCAGTGCCGGGACTAAGGGCTACACCTTC,CASSAGTKGYTF
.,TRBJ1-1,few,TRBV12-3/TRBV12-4,TGTGCCAGCTCGAACACTGAAGCTTTCTTT,CASSNTEAFF
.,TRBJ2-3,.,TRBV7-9,TGTGCCAGCAGCCGTGGAAACGGAGGGAGTGGGAGCACAGATACGCAGTATTTT,CASSRGNGGSGSTDTQYF
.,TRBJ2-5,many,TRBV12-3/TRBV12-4,TGTGCCAGCAGCCTAGGAACCCGGACCCAGTACTTC,CASSLGTRTQYF
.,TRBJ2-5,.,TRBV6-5,TGTGCCAGCAGTCCCCTAGCGAACGCCGTCGAGACCCAGTACTTC,CASSPLANAVETQYF
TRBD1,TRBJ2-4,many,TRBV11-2,TGTGCCAGCAGCTTAGGACAGGGGGCCAAAAACATTCAGTACTTC,CASSLGQGAKNIQYF
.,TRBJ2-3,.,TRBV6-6,TGTGCCAGCAGGCAGGGGACCGCTAGCACAGATACGCAGTATTTT,CASRQGTASTDTQYF
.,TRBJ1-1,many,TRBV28,TGTGCCAGCAGTTCGACCTTATATATGAACACTGAAGCTTTCTTT,CASSSTLYMNTEAFF
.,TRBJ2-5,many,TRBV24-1,TGTGCCACCGAGGGGTCTGGACGAGAGACCCAGTACTTC,CATEGSGRETQYF
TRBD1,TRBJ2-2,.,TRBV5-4,TGTGCCAGCACCGAGGGGGCAGGGGAGCTGTTTTTT,CASTEGAGELFF
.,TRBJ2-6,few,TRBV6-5,TGTGCCAGCAGTTATAAGAGTCACTCTGGGGCCAACGTCCTGACTTTC,CASSYKSHSGANVLTF
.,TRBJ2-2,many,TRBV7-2,TGTGCCAGCACCGGTGGGGGAACCGGGGAGCTGTTTTTT,CASTGGGTGELFF
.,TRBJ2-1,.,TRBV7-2,TGTGCCAGCAGCTTAGATAAGCGGCCTAGCTCCTACAATGAGCAGTTCTTC,CASSLDKRPSSYNEQFF
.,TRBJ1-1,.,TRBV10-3,TGTGCCATCAGTGAATCAGGGATTAACACTGAAGCTTTCTTT,CAISESGINTEAFF
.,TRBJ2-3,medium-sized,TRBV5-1,TGCGCCAGCAGCTTGGGCGCAGATACGCAGTATTTT,CASSLGADTQYF
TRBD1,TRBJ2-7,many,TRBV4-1,TGCGCCAGCAGCAAGGGACAGGGCTACGAGCAGTACTTC,CASSKGQGYEQYF
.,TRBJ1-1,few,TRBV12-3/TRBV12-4,TGTGCCAACTCCGACAGACTGAACACTGAAGCTTTCTTT,CANSDRLNTEAFF
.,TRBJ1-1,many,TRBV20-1,TGCAGTGCTAGACGTCAGGCCATGAACACTGAAGCTTTCTTT,CSARRQAMNTEAFF
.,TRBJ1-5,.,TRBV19,TGTGCCAGTAGTATTCTGCTCGAGGGTCAGCCCCAGCATTTT,CASSILLEGQPQHF
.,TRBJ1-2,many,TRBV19,TGTGCCAGTATCCCCACTAGAGTCGTCGCAGGGGCAGAGAACCATGGCTACACCTTC,CASIPTRVVAGAENHGYTF